This T cell receptor (beta chain) was captured by sequencing in a study of T cell changes during pregnancy in multiple sclerosis. V lost 0 bases to trimming and J lost 1 base, with 12 bases between them. This CDR3 is built from 17 residues. CDR1 and CDR2 (germline): LGHNA, YNFKEQ. The repertoire was sequenced with immunoSEQ multiplex PCR; TCRdb's copy has only in-frame clones and lacks some. The top ten hold about 0.37% of the sample, which has about 40,000 clones, approximately 94% seen once. This chain uses TRBV4-2 with TRBJ2-2, with no clear D. This material consisted of CD4+ T cells from peripheral blood mononuclear cells, taken after pregnancy. The TCR comes from a female donor with multiple sclerosis, enrolled in a pregnancy study. CDR3 DNA: TGTGCCAGCAGCCAAGATTTTTCAGGCCGGAACACCGGGGAGCTGTTTTTT. Encoded protein: CASSQDFSGRNTGELFF.